This T cell receptor (beta chain) was retrieved from a study of shared clonotypes between healthy human individuals. Overall study findings and caveats: All-four-donor shared clonotypes had higher generation probabilities than non-shared clonotypes did. Exclusively blood specimens were collected; tissue repertoires likely differ.

Points on this clone: The antigen is not known.

Sequencing used immunoSEQ multiplex PCR; TCRdb keeps in-frame clones, though not all of them. Of about 2.5 million clones in the sample, approximately 90% were seen once. Losses at the gene ends were 2 bases for V and 4 bases for J; bases not matched to a gene: 8. Germline assignment: CDR1 LGHNT and CDR2 FRNRAP. The CDR3 is 17 residues long. The TCR comes from a man aged 18 to 29 in good health. Some clones in this sample may be carry-over from other donors' samples. The specimen was naive CD4+ T cells from PBMCs. Subset reported: CD45RA+ positively selected. The chain couples TRBV12-5 to TRBJ2-1; 10 bases agree with TRBD1. The CDR3 DNA sequence: TGTGCTAGTGGTTTGTCTCGACAGGGGGCCCCGTACAATGAGCAGTTCTTC. Translated: CASGLSRQGAPYNEQFF. Complete variable domain (other parts from reference TRBV12-5 and TRBJ2-1): DARVTQTPRHKVTEMGQEVTMRCQPILGHNTVFWYRQTMMQGLELLAYFRNRAPLDDSGMPKDRFSAEMPDATLATLKIQPSEPRDSAVYFCASGLSRQGAPYNEQFFGPGTRLTVL.